This TCR beta chain derives from a study of CD8+ T cells in alopecia areata. Background on the study: Severity was scored as percentage of affected scalp area in treated patients.

The treatment was: oral pan-JAK inhibitor, 5-10 mg twice daily. Extracted RNA was reverse transcribed, and the resulting cDNA served as sequencing template. Measured with immunoSEQ multiplex PCR; TCRdb has only the in-frame clones, and not every one. The data contain some 100,000 clones, 55% to 70% of them singletons. With 3 bases removed from V and 3 bases from J, the gap between germline ends came to 3 bases. The germline gives CDR1 SNHLY, CDR2 FYNNEI. The CDR3 has 11 amino acids. This receptor was obtained from a human donor with alopecia areata. This specimen consisted of CD8+ T cells sorted from blood, obtained between weeks 55 and 70, from a patient treated with tofacitinib. The chain uses TRBV2 and TRBJ2-7; no clear D. CDR3 DNA sequence: TGTGCCAGCAGTGAGTTCTACGAGCAGTACTTC. It specifies CASSEFYEQYF.